The 12 T cell receptor beta chains listed next were all sequenced from one sample in a study of precursors of human CD4 cytotoxic T cells (dated by TCRdb to the late 2010s). To test whether a precursor-effector relationship exists among CD4 cytotoxic T cells, bulk UMI-based TCR sequencing was run on four sorted CD4+ memory subsets: TCM, TEM, IL-7Rhigh TEMRA, and IL-7R- TEMRA. Sequenced using an Illumina MiSeq. TCRdb passed the public sequencing reads through fastp at Q25 and MiXCR, retaining productive beta sequences. Identical CDR3 proteins give one entry, which carries the most common genes and DNA. The sample contains approximately 600 distinct CDR3 sequences, roughly a fifth of them found a single time. The top ten clonotypes cover less than 20% of the sample. Material for sequencing was memory CD4+ T cells from blood (PBMCs). The receptors come from a human donor in good health.

The chain uses TRBV4-1 and TRBJ1-6, with TRBD1 matching over 7 bases. The CDR3 sequence is 15 residues long. Looked up from germline, CDR1 is MGHRA and CDR2 is YSYEKL. J lost 8 bases, V lost 1 base, and 5 bases had no gene match. DNA of the CDR3: TGCGCCAGCAGCCAAGGACAGGGAAGGGATTCACCCCTCCACTTT. This codes for CASSQGQGRDSPLHF.

This clonotype is termed large. The chain has TRBV4-2 and TRBJ2-1, with TRBD1 identical over 7 bases. With 4 bases clipped from V and 8 bases from J, the junction kept 11 bases outside the gene matches. The CDR3 spans 15 residues. Per germline, CDR1 LGHNA and CDR2 YNFKEQ. This chain's CDR3 is CASSPTGENWDEQFF. CDR3 DNA sequence: TGTGCCAGCAGCCCAACAGGGGAGAATTGGGATGAGCAGTTCTTC.

This chain uses TRBV7-9 with TRBJ2-2, with 10 bases lining up with TRBD2. Per the germline V gene, CDR1 is SEHNR and CDR2 is FQNEAQ (reference sequence). The CDR3 contains 19 residues. The J segment lost 1 base and the V segment lost 5 bases, leaving 13 bases of the junction unmatched. The DNA of the CDR3 is TGTGCCAGCAGCCCTCGCCCCTCTAGCGGGAGTAGGAACACCGGGGAGCTGTTTTTT. It translates to CASSPRPSSGSRNTGELFF.

In regard to this clonotype: Compared with germline, one end of the junction differs, possibly owing to a read error. The chain employs TRBV7-7 and TRBJ2-2, with D unresolved. CDR3 length: 14 residues. The V gene's germline CDR1 is SSHAT and CDR2 FNYEAQ (reference sequence). CDR3 sequence reads: CASSLVQNTGELFF. CDR3 DNA: TGTGCTAGCAGCTTAGTACAGAACACCGGGGAGCTGTTTTTT.

This clonotype was found a few times. This chain links TRBV20-1 with TRBJ1-1, with 7 bases matching TRBD1. CDR1 and CDR2 from the germline V gene are DFQATT and SNEGSKA (reference sequence). The CDR3 covers 13 residues. V gave up 5 bases and J gave up 7 bases; unmatched junction bases: 10. The CDR3 nucleotides read TGCAGTGCTGGGGCCGGGACAGAGCGTGAAGCTTTCTTT. It yields the protein CSAGAGTEREAFF.

In this sample, this clonotype is large. This sequence joins TRBV5-1 and TRBJ2-3; possibly TRBD2 for D (5 bases). The germline gives CDR1 SGHRS, CDR2 YFSETQ. The CDR3 is 15 amino acids. Trimming stripped 0 bases from V and 4 bases from J, with 12 bases between. In DNA form, the CDR3 reads TGCGCCAGCAGCTTGGGTCAAAGAGGGCCAGATACGCAGTATTTT. Its protein product is CASSLGQRGPDTQYF.

The chain uses TRBV6-5 and TRBJ2-1, with 8 positions matching TRBD2. This CDR3 comprises 14 residues. V shed 5 bases, J shed 6 bases, and the junction held 6 bases outside the gene matches. The germline V gene has CDR1 MNHEY and CDR2 SVGAGI. Here the CDR3 DNA reads TGTGCCAGCAGTCTTAGGACTAGCACCAATGAGCAGTTCTTC. Encoded protein: CASSLRTSTNEQFF.

In this sample, this clonotype turned up a few times. The rearrangement links TRBV30 to TRBJ2-1; D remains ambiguous. Looked up from germline, CDR1 is GTSNPN and CDR2 is SVGIG (reference sequence). Between the trimmed V and J ends, which lost 2 bases and 0 bases, there was a span of 20 bases. This CDR3 comprises 18 residues. CDR3 residues: CAWSSFTARKVSYNEQFF. In nucleotides, the CDR3 is TGTGCCTGGAGTTCTTTCACGGCTAGGAAGGTCTCCTACAATGAGCAGTTCTTC.

The V call is TRBV5-6, the J call TRBJ2-1, with 13 bases that match TRBD2. Germline values: CDR1 SGHDT, CDR2 YYEEEE. The V gene end was trimmed by 4 bases and the J gene end by 9 bases; junction bases not matched to a gene: 13. The CDR3 covers 17 residues. In nucleotides, the CDR3 is TGTGCCAGCAGCCGAAGCTTGACTAGCGGGAGGAAAGGTGAGCAGTTCTTC. Amino acid sequence: CASSRSLTSGRKGEQFF. Drawing the rest from reference TRBV5-6 and TRBJ2-1, the complete variable domain is DAGVTQSPTHLIKTRGQQVTLRCSPKSGHDTVSWYQQALGQGPQFIFQYYEEEERQRGNFPDRFSGHQFPNYSSELNVNALLLGDSALYLCASSRSLTSGRKGEQFFGPGTRLTVL.

This clonotype appeared a few times. The DNA for the CDR3 is TGCCGACCTGCCCTAGCGGGATGGGAGTTCTTC. Amino acid sequence: CRPALAGWEFF. The gene calls are TRBV20-1 and TRBJ2-1; TRBD2 agrees at 9 bases. CDR3 length: 11 residues. Germline loops: CDR1 DFQATT, CDR2 SNEGSKA (reference sequence).

This clonotype counts as large. The gene calls are TRBV20-1 and TRBJ1-1; D remains unclear. The ends were cut back, 0 bases at V and 5 bases at J, with 4 bases in the middle. The CDR3 totals 11 residues. Germline V gene sequence: CDR1 DFQATT, CDR2 SNEGSKA (reference sequence). CDR3 amino acids: CSAREGTEAFF. In DNA, the CDR3 is TGCAGTGCTAGAGAGGGGACTGAAGCTTTCTTT.

By share, this clonotype counts as large. The chain links TRBV27 to TRBJ2-3, with D uncertain. The germline V gene encodes CDR1 MNHEY and CDR2 SMNVEV (reference sequence). CDR3 length equals 13 residues. Trimming pared 6 bases from V and 5 bases from J, leaving 12 bases between. CDR3 protein: CASRSYNGDTQYF. The CDR3 DNA follows: TGTGCCAGCAGGTCCTACAATGGAGATACGCAGTATTTT.